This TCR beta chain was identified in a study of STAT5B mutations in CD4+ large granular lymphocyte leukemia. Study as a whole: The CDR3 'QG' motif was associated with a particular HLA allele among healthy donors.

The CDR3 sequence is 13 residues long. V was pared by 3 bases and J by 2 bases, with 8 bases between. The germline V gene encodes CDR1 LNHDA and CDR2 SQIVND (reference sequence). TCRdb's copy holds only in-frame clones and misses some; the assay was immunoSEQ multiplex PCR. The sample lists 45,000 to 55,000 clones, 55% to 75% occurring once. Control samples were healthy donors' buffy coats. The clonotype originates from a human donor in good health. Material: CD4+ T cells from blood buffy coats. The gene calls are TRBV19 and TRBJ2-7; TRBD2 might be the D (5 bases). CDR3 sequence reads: CASSIPGTYEQYV. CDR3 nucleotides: TGTGCCAGTAGTATCCCCGGGACCTACGAGCAGTACGTC.